These 30 T cell receptor beta chains came from one sample sequenced in a study of T cell responses to AZD1222 COVID-19 vaccine. Clones were read by immunoSEQ multiplex PCR, and TCRdb kept only the in-frame ones, dropping some. The sample shows fewer than 95,000 clones, about 89% of them seen only once. Sequencing was performed on peripheral blood, taken 28 days after the second AZD1222 dose. The receptors were sampled from an adult who received the AZD1222 COVID-19 vaccine.

The V and J genes are TRBV30 and TRBJ2-2; D ambiguous. Germline V gives CDR1 GTSNPN, CDR2 SVGIG (reference sequence). CDR3 size: 13 residues. Trimming pared 7 bases from V and 0 bases from J, leaving 9 bases between. The CDR3 loop is CAFGRTNTGELFF. CDR3 bases: TGTGCCTTTGGCCGTACGAACACCGGGGAGCTGTTTTTT.

The V call is TRBV27, the J call TRBJ1-5, with unresolved D. The CDR3 has 14 amino acids. Germline V CDR1 and CDR2: MNHEY, SMNVEV (reference sequence). With 3 bases removed from V and 3 bases from J, the gap between germline ends came to 9 bases. CDR3 DNA sequence: TGTGCCAGCAGTTTTGCAGGAGTCAATCAGCCCCAGCATTTT. It translates to CASSFAGVNQPQHF.

V usage is TRBV2 and J usage is TRBJ1-5; no firm D call. Germline values: CDR1 SNHLY, CDR2 FYNNEI. The CDR3 is 15 amino acids. V was trimmed by 2 bases and J by 1 base, leaving 9 bases between them. This chain's CDR3 is CASSEIGRSNQPQHF. The CDR3 DNA reads TGTGCCAGCAGTGAAATAGGGAGAAGCAATCAGCCCCAGCATTTT.

V usage is TRBV3-1 (or the pseudogene TRBV3-2) and J usage is TRBJ2-3; 9 nucleotides line up with TRBD2. The CDR3 totals 17 residues. Per the germline V gene, CDR1 is LGHDT and CDR2 is YNNKEL (reference sequence). V gave up 1 base and J gave up 4 bases; unmatched junction bases: 9. The CDR3 DNA reads as TGTGCCAGCAGCCAAGGTCGCGCGGGGGGGTACCCAGATACGCAGTATTTT. It is translated as CASSQGRAGGYPDTQYF.

This chain uses TRBV11-2 with TRBJ1-4; 10 bases map to TRBD1. Germline V CDR1 and CDR2: SGHAT, FQNNGV. There are 15 residues in the CDR3. V shed 3 bases and J 4 bases; nucleotides not matched to a gene: 2. CDR3 DNA sequence: TGTGCCAGCAGCTTCGGGACAGGGGTTAATGAAAAACTGTTTTTT. It codes for CASSFGTGVNEKLFF.

The V and J genes are TRBV7-9 and TRBJ1-4; D call uncertain. The germline CDR1 and CDR2 sequences are SEHNR and FQNEAQ (reference sequence). The CDR3 has 14 amino acids. Trimming stripped 2 bases from V and 6 bases from J, with 10 bases between. DNA for the CDR3: TGTGCCAGCAGCTTATCCGGGTCGGATGAAAAACTGTTTTTT. It codes for CASSLSGSDEKLFF.

This clone was detected only once. The V gene is TRBV5-1, the J gene TRBJ1-1, with TRBD1 matching 7 bases. Germline assignment: CDR1 SGHRS and CDR2 YFSETQ. V was clipped by 0 bases and J by 0 bases; unmatched bases: 14. This CDR3 contains 19 residues. The CDR3 DNA follows: TGCGCCAGCAGCTTGGCCTCAGGGGGTGGTTTTTCCATGAACACTGAAGCTTTCTTT. Its protein is CASSLASGGGFSMNTEAFF.

V and J are TRBV18 and TRBJ1-6, with TRBD1 as a possible D gene (5 bases). V was pared by 2 bases and J by 9 bases, with 8 bases between. The CDR3 runs 13 residues. Per germline, CDR1 KGHSH and CDR2 LQKENI. In DNA form, the CDR3 reads TGTGCCAGCTCACCAGGGGGACCTTCACCCCTCCACTTT. Its translation is CASSPGGPSPLHF.

This chain joins TRBV27 and TRBJ2-1, with a tentative D call TRBD1 (6 bases). Trimming removed 3 bases at V and 4 bases at J, with 10 bases between. Germline values: CDR1 MNHEY, CDR2 SMNVEV (reference sequence). The CDR3 covers 14 residues. The CDR3 loop reads CASSLTDRYNEQFF. The CDR3 DNA follows: TGTGCCAGCAGTTTGACCGACAGGTACAATGAGCAGTTCTTC.

V is TRBV5-1 and J is TRBJ1-4; D ambiguous. The V gene lost 1 base and the J gene lost 2 bases, with 12 bases spanning the gap. The CDR3 has 16 amino acids. Germline V gene sequence: CDR1 SGHRS, CDR2 YFSETQ. CDR3 sequence (DNA): TGCGCCAGCAGCTTGTGGGGTCACGGCACTAATGAAAAACTGTTTTTT. It specifies CASSLWGHGTNEKLFF.

The V gene is TRBV3-1 (or the pseudogene TRBV3-2), the J gene TRBJ1-1; D call uncertain. Germline CDR1 reads LGHDT; CDR2 reads YNNKEL (reference sequence). This CDR3 comprises 17 residues. The germline V and J ends were trimmed by 0 bases and 0 bases, with 14 bases remaining between them. CDR3 sequence reads: CASSQDGSQEMNTEAFF. In DNA, the CDR3 is TGTGCCAGCAGCCAAGATGGATCTCAGGAGATGAACACTGAAGCTTTCTTT.

This clone was found once. The chain has TRBV27 and TRBJ1-1, with a weak D call TRBD1 (6 bases). CDR3 length: 13 residues. Trimming removed 4 bases from V and 4 bases from J, with 10 bases in between. Germline values: CDR1 MNHEY, CDR2 SMNVEV (reference sequence). This chain's CDR3 is CASSYTRGTEAFF. In nucleotides, the CDR3 is TGTGCCAGCAGTTATACCAGGGGCACTGAAGCTTTCTTT.

V gene TRBV10-1 combines with J gene TRBJ2-1; no reliable D call. Germline CDR1 is WNHNN and CDR2 is SYGVQD (reference sequence). Trimming removed 9 bases from V and 9 bases from J, with 18 bases in between. This CDR3 has 13 residues. CDR3 DNA sequence: TGCGCCAGGAGCCGCAATTTCGTAGGTGAGCAGTTCTTC. Protein sequence: CARSRNFVGEQFF.

The DNA of the CDR3 is TGTGCCAGCAGCCCTGTTCGGGGTGATCCCTATAATTCACCCCTCCACTTT. Residues: CASSPVRGDPYNSPLHF. The chain has TRBV27 and TRBJ1-6, with no clear D. CDR1 and CDR2 (germline): MNHEY, SMNVEV (reference sequence). V lost 6 bases to trimming and J lost 2 bases, with 17 bases between them. This CDR3 is 17 amino acids long.

The chain has TRBV25-1 and TRBJ2-2; perhaps TRBD1 as D (6 bases). V lost 6 bases to trimming and J lost 3 bases, with 8 bases between them. The CDR3 consists of 13 residues. Germline assignment: CDR1 MGHDK and CDR2 SYGVNS. In DNA form, the CDR3 reads TGTGCCAGCAGGGACAGCTACACCGGGGAGCTGTTTTTT. It codes for CASRDSYTGELFF.

The chain recombines TRBV24-1 with TRBJ1-5, with 7 bases matching TRBD1. This CDR3 contains 17 residues. CDR1 is KGHDR, CDR2 SFDVKD, per germline. The V segment lost 3 bases and the J segment 2 bases; nucleotides outside the gene matches: 9. CDR3 bases: TGTGCCACCAGTGATGGGCACAGGGGCGTAGGCAATCAGCCCCAGCATTTT. This codes for CATSDGHRGVGNQPQHF.

This chain joins TRBV28 and TRBJ1-5, with D hard to call. Germline V gene sequence: CDR1 MDHEN, CDR2 SYDVKM. The V and J ends lost 4 bases and 3 bases respectively, with 10 bases between them. The CDR3 is 14 amino acids. The CDR3 DNA is TGTGCCAGCAGTTCGCCGGGGTTCAATCAGCCCCAGCATTTT. Residues: CASSSPGFNQPQHF.

Points on this clone: Sequence at one end of the junction differs from germline and may be a read error. The J gene is TRBJ2-7, the V gene TRBV20-1; the D is unclear. CDR3 length: 10 residues. Germline assignment: CDR1 DFQATT and CDR2 SNEGSKA (reference sequence). The CDR3 DNA follows: TGCGGTGCTAGTAGGGACGAGCAGTACTTC. Residues: CGASRDEQYF.

The chain joins TRBV7-2 to TRBJ1-6; no clear D. Germline values: CDR1 SGHTA, CDR2 FQGNSA. The CDR3 is 16 amino acids. V lost 2 bases and J lost 0, with 8 bases in between. The CDR3 sequence is CASSLLGSSYNSPLHF. For the CDR3, the DNA is TGTGCCAGCAGCTTATTAGGGAGCTCCTATAATTCACCCCTCCACTTT.

The gene calls are TRBV5-1 and TRBJ2-1, with TRBD2 matching 14 bases. Per germline, CDR1 SGHRS and CDR2 YFSETQ. This CDR3 contains 15 residues. Trimming removed 2 bases from V and 8 bases from J; junction bases left unmatched: 3. In DNA form, the CDR3 reads TGCGCCAGCAGCTTAGGACTAGCGGGGGGATATGAGCAGTTCTTC. Its protein is CASSLGLAGGYEQFF. Full variable domain (outside the CDR3, taken from reference TRBV5-1 and TRBJ2-1): KAGVTQTPRYLIKTRGQQVTLSCSPISGHRSVSWYQQTPGQGLQFLFEYFSETQRNKGNFPGRFSGRQFSNSRSEMNVSTLELGDSALYLCASSLGLAGGYEQFFGPGTRLTVL.

V is TRBV11-2 and J is TRBJ1-2, with a possible D match to TRBD1 (5 bases). With 3 bases removed from V and 2 bases from J, the gap between germline ends came to 7 bases. The CDR3 loop spans 13 amino acids. Germline lookup yields CDR1 SGHAT and CDR2 FQNNGV. The CDR3 here is CASSFRDNYGYTF. DNA of the CDR3: TGTGCCAGCAGCTTCCGGGACAACTATGGCTACACCTTC.

The rearrangement links TRBV7-2 to TRBJ2-5; no reliable D call. Germline loops: CDR1 SGHTA, CDR2 FQGNSA. The CDR3 runs to 11 residues. V was pared by 2 bases and J by 10 bases, with 8 bases between. The CDR3 sequence is CASSLSPLQYF. The CDR3 nucleotides are TGTGCCAGCAGCTTATCTCCCCTCCAGTACTTC.

There are a few counts of this clone. This chain connects TRBV13 to TRBJ1-6; possibly TRBD1 for D (6 bases). The CDR3 is made up of 14 amino acids. Per germline, CDR1 PRHDT and CDR2 FYEKMQ (reference sequence). V gave up 7 bases and J gave up 3 bases, with 10 bases separating them. CDR3 loop: CASTTGNYNSPLHF. CDR3 coding DNA: TGTGCCAGCACCACAGGGAACTATAATTCACCCCTCCACTTT.

The rearrangement joins TRBV27 to TRBJ2-7; D might be TRBD2 (7 bases). This CDR3 comprises 14 residues. Germline lookup yields CDR1 MNHEY and CDR2 SMNVEV (reference sequence). With 3 bases removed from V and 2 bases from J, the gap between germline ends came to 11 bases. The CDR3 protein is CASSLGGQTYEQYF. The CDR3 region has the DNA TGTGCCAGCAGTTTGGGGGGGCAAACCTACGAGCAGTACTTC.

The chain combines TRBV5-1 with TRBJ1-1; 8 bases align to TRBD1. V gave up 4 bases and J gave up 4 bases; unmatched junction bases: 6. Germline V lookup: CDR1 SGHRS, CDR2 YFSETQ. The CDR3 totals 14 residues. The CDR3 DNA reads TGCGCCAGCAGCCGGACAGGGACGGGCACTGAAGCTTTCTTT. It encodes CASSRTGTGTEAFF.

This clone was counted a few times. The chain joins TRBV18 to TRBJ1-2, with no clear D. The ends were cut back, 2 bases at V and 5 bases at J, with 9 bases in the middle. Germline assignment: CDR1 KGHSH and CDR2 LQKENI. This CDR3 contains 13 residues. CDR3 residues: CASSPDLLYGYTF. CDR3 DNA: TGTGCCAGCTCACCAGACCTCTTGTATGGCTACACCTTC.

This clone has only one observation. The chain combines TRBV24-1 with TRBJ1-2, with unresolved D. V lost 6 bases, J lost 4 bases, and 11 bases lay in between. CDR3 length: 13 residues. Germline V gene data show CDR1 as KGHDR and CDR2 as SFDVKD. The CDR3: CATSLRGGYGYTF. The CDR3 nucleotides read TGTGCCACCAGTTTACGAGGTGGCTATGGCTACACCTTC.

This clone has just a few counts. This rearrangement joins TRBV6-4 to TRBJ1-2, with D perhaps matching TRBD1 (5 bases). Trimming removed 4 bases from V and 4 bases from J, with 10 bases in between. The germline CDR1 and CDR2 sequences are MRHNA and SNTAGT. This CDR3 is built from 13 residues. CDR3 loop: CASSAGTSYGYTF. CDR3 bases: TGTGCCAGCAGTGCCGGGACCTCCTATGGCTACACCTTC.

This CDR3 reads CASSFFGGGAPPDTQYF. CDR3 DNA: TGTGCCAGCAGTTTTTTCGGCGGGGGGGCCCCTCCTGATACGCAGTATTTT. The chain recombines TRBV7-9 with TRBJ2-3, with 9 bases fitting TRBD2. Germline lookup yields CDR1 SEHNR and CDR2 FQNEAQ (reference sequence). CDR3 length: 17 amino acids. The ends lost 6 bases at V and 6 bases at J; junction bases unmatched: 16. Based on the CDR3 plus reference TRBV7-9 and TRBJ2-3, the full variable domain is DTGVSQNPRHKITKRGQNVTFRCDPISEHNRLYWYRQTLGQGPEFLTYFQNEAQLEKSRLLSDRFSAERPKGSFSTLEIQRTEQGDSAMYLCASSFFGGGAPPDTQYFGPGTRLTVL.

This clone appeared a single time. This chain connects TRBV9 to TRBJ1-2, with TRBD1 as a possible D gene (6 bases). The V end lost 5 bases, the J end lost 8 bases, and 13 bases lay between the germline ends. The germline gives CDR1 SGDLS, CDR2 YYNGEE. The CDR3 extends over 12 amino acids. CDR3 sequence (DNA): TGTGCCAGCAGTAGGAGGGGGGAGGGCTACACCTTC. This sequence encodes CASSRRGEGYTF.